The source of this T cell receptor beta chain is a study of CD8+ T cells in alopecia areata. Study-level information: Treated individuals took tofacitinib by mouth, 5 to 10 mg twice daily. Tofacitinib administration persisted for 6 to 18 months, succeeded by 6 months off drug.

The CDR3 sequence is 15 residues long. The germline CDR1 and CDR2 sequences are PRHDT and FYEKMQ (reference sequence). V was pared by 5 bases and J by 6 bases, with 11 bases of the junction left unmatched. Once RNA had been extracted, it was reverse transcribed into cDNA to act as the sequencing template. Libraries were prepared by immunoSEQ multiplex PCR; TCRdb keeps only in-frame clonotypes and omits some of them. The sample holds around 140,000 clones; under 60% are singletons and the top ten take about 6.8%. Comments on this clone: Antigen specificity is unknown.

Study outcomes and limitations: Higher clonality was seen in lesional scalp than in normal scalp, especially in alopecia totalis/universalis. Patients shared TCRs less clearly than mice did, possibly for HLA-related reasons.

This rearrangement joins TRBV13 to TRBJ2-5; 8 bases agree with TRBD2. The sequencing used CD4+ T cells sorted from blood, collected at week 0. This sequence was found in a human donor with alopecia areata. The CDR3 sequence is CASSIRLATVKTQYF. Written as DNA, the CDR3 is TGTGCCAGCAGCATTCGACTAGCGACGGTAAAGACCCAGTACTTC. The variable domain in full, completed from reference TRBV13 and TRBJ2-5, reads AAGVIQSPRHLIKEKRETATLKCYPIPRHDTVYWYQQGPGQDPQFLISFYEKMQSDKGSIPDRFSAQQFSDYHSELNMSSLELGDSALYFCASSIRLATVKTQYFGPGTRLLVL.